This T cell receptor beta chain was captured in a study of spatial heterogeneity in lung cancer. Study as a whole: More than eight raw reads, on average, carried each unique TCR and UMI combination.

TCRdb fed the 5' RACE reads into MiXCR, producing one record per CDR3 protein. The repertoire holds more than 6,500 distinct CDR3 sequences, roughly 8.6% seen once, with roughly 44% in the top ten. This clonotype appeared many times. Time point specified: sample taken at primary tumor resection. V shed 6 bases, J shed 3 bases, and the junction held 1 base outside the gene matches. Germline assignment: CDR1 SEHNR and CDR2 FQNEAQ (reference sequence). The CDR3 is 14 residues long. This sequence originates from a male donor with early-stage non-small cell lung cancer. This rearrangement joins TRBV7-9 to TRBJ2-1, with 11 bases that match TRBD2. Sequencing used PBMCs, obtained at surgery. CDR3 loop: CASRTSGVYNEQFF. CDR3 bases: TGTGCCAGCAGGACTAGCGGGGTCTACAATGAGCAGTTCTTC.